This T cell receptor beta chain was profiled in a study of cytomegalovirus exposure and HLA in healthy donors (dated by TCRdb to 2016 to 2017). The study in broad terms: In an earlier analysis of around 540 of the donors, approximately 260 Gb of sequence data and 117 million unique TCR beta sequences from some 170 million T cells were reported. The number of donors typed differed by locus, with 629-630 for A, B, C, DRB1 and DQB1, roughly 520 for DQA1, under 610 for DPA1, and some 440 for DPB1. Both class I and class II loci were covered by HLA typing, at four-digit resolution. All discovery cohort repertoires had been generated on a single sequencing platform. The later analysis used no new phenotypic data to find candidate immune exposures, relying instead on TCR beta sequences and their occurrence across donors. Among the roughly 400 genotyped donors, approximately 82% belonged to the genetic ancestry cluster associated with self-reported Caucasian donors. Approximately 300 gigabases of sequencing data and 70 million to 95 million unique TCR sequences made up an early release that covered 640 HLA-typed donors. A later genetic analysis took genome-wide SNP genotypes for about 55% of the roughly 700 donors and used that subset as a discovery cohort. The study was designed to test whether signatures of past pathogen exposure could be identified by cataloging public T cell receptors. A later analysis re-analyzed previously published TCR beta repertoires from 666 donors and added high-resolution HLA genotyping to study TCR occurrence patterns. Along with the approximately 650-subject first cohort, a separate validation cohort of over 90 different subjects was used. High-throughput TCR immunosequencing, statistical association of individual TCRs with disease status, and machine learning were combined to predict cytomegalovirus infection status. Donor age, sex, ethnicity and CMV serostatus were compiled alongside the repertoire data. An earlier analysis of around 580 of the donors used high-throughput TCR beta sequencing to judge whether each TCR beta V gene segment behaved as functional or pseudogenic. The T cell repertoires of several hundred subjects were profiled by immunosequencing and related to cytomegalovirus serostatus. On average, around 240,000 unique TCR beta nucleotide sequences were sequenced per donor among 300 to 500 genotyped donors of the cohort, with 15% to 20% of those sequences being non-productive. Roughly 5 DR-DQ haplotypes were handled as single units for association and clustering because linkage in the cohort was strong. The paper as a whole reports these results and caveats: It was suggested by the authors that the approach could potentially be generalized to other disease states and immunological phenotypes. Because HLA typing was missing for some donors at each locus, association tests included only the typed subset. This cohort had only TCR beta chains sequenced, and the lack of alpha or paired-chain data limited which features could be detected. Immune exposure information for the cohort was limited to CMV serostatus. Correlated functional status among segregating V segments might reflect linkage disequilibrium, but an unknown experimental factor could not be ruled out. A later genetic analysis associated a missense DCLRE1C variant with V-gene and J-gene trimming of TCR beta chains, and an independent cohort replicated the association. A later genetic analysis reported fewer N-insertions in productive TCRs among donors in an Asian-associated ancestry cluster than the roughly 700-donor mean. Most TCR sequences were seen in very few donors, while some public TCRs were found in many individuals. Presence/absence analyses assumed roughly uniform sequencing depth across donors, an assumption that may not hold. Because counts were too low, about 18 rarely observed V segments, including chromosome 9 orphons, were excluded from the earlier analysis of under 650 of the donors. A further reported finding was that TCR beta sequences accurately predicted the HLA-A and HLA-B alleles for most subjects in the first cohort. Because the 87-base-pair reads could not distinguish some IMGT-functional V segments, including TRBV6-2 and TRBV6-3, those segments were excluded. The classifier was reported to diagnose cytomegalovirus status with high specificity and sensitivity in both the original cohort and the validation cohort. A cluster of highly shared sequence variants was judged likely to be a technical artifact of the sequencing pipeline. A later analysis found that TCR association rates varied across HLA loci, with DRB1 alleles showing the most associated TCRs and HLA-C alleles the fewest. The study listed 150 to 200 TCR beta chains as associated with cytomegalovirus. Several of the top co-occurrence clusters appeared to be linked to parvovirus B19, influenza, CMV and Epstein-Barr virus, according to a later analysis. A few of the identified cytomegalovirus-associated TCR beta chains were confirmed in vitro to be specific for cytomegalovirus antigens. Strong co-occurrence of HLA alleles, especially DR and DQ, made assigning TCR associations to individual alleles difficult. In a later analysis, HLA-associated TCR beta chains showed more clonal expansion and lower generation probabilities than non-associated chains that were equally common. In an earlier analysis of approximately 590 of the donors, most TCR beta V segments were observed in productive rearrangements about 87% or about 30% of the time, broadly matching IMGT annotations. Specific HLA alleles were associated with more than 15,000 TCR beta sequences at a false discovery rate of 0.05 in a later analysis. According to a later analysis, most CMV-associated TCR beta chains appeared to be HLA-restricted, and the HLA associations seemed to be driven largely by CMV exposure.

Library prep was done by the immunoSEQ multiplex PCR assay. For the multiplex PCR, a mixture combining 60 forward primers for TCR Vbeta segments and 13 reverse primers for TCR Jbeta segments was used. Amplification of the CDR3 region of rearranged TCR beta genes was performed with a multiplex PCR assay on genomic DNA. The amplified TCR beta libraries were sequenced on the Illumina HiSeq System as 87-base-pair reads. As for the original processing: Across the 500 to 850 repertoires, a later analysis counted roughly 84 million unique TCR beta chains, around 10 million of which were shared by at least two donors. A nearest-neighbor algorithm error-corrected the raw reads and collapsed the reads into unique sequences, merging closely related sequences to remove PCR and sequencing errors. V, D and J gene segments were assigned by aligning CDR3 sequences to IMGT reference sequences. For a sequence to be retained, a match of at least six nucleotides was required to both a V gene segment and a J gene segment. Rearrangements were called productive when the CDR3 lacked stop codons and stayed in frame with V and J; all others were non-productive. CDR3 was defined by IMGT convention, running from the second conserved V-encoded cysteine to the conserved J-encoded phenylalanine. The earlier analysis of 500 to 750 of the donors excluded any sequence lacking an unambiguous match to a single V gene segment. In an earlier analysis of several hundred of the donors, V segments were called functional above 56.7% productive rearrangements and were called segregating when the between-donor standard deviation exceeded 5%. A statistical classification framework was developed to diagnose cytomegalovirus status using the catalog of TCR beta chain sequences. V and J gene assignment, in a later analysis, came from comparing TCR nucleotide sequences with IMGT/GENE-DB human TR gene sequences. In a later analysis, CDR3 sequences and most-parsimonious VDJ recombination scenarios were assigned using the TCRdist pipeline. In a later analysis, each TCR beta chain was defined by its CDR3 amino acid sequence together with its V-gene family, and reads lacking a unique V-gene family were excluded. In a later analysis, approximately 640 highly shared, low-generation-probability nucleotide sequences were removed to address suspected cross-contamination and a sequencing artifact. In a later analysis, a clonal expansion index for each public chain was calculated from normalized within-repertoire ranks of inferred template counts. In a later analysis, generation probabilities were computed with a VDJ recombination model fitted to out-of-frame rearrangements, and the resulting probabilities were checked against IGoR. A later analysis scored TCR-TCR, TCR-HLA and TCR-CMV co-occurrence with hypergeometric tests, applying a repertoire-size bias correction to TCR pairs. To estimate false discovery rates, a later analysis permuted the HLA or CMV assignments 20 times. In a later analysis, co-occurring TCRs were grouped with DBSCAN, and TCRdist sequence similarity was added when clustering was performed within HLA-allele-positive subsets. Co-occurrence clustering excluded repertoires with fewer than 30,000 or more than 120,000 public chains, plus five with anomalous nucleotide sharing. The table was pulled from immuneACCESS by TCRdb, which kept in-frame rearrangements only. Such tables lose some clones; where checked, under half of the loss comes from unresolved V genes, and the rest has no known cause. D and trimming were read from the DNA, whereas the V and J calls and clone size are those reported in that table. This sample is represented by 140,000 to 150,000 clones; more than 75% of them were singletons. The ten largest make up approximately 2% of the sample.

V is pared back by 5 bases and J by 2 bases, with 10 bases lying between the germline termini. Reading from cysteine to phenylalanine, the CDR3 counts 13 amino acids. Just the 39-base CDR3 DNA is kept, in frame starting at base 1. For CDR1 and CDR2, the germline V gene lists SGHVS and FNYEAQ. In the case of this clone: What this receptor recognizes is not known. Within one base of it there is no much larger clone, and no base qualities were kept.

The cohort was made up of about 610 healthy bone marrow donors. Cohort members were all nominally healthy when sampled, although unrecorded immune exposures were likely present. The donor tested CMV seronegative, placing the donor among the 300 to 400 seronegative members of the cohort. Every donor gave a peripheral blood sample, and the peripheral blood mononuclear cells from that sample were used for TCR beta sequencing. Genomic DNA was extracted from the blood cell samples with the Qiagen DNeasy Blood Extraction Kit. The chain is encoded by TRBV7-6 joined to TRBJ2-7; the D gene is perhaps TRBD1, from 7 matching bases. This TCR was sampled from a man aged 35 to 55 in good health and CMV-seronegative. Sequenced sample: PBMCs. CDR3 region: CASSAGQPYEQYF. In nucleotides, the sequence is TGTGCCAGCAGCGCGGGACAGCCCTACGAGCAGTACTTC.